This T cell receptor (beta chain) was sequenced during a study of graft-versus-host responses after intestinal transplantation. Looking at the study overall: Anti-thymocyte globulin served as induction for all recipients, who then took tacrolimus and steroids for about 3 years. The study, taken as a whole, reports: Ileal or blood samples showed some GvH clones first, and such clones were also found in recipient marrow.

The table came from immunoSEQ multiplex PCR; TCRdb's copy has only in-frame clones and leaves some out. Altogether approximately 15,000 clones are present, roughly 33% being singletons, with the ten largest covering about 2.6%. This CDR3 is 15 amino acids long. Germline V gene data show CDR1 as MNHEY and CDR2 as SVGAGI. V lost 5 bases to trimming and J lost 0 bases, with 13 bases between them. The plating included about 200,000 irradiated, violet-dye-labeled stimulator cells together with about 200,000 CFSE-labeled responder cells. Only a few counts were recorded for this clone. Sequencing was performed on alloreactive CD8+ T cells from a mixed lymphocyte reaction culture, taken before intestinal transplant. The subset here: CFSE-low proliferating T cells sorted from roughly six-day pre-transplant mixed lymphocyte reaction (GvH or HvG direction). This TCR was recovered from a human patient who received an intestinal transplant. The chain employs TRBV6-5 and TRBJ2-5, with D uncertain. The CDR3 DNA reads TGTGCCAGCAGTCCAAACCCGACGGACCAAGAGACCCAGTACTTC. Amino acid sequence: CASSPNPTDQETQYF.